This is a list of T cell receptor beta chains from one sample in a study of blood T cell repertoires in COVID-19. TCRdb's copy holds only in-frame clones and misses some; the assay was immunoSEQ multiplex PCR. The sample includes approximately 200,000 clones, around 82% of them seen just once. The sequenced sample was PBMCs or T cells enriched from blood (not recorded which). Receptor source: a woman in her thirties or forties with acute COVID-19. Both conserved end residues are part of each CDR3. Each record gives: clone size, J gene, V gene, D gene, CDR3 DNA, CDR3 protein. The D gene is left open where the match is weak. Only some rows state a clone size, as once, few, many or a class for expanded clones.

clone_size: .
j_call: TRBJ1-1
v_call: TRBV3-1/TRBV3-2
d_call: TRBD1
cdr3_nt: TGTGCCAGCAGCCAAGATAATACAGGGGGGAAAGCTTTCTTT
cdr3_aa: CASSQDNTGGKAFF

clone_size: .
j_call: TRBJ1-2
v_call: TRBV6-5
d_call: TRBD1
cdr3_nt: TGTGCCAGCACCTACAGGGGCTATAACTATGGCTACACCTTC
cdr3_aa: CASTYRGYNYGYTF

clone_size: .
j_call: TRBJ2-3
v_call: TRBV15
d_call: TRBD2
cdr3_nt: TGTGCCACCAGCAGAGGCGGGAGTATCAATACGCAGTATTTT
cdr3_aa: CATSRGGSINTQYF

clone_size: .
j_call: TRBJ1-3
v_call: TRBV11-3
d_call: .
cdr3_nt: TGTGCCAGCAGCCCCCCGGGGGGGCGCAGAGGAAACACCATATATTTT
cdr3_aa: CASSPPGGRRGNTIYF

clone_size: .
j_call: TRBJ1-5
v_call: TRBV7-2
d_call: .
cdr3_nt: TGTGCCAGCAGAAAGGGGGGGGCCTATAGCAATCAGCCCCAGCATTTT
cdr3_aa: CASRKGGAYSNQPQHF

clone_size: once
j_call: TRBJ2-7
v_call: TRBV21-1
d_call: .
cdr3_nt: TGTGCCAGCAGCAGGGGTTCCGGGACTGACACGAGGGAGCAGTACTTC
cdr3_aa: CASSRGSGTDTREQYF

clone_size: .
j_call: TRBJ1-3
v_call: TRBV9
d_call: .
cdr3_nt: TGTGCCAGCAGCATGGACATCTCTGGAAACACCATATATTTT
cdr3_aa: CASSMDISGNTIYF

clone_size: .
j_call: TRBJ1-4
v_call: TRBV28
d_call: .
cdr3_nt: TGTGCCAGCACTTCTCGGCAGGGAAGTGAAAAACTGTTTTTT
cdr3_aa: CASTSRQGSEKLFF

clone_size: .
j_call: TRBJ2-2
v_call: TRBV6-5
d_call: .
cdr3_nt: TGTGCCAGCCAATCAGTTGGCCCCGGGGAGCTGTTTTTT
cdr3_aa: CASQSVGPGELFF

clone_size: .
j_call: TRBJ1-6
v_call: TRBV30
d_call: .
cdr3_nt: TGTGCCTGGGAAGAGATGAGGAATTCACCCCTCCACTTT
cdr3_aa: CAWEEMRNSPLHF

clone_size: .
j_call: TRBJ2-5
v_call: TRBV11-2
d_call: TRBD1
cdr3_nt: TGTGCCAGCAGCTATCAACAGGGGGCGCGATGGGAGACCCAGTACTTC
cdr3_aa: CASSYQQGARWETQYF

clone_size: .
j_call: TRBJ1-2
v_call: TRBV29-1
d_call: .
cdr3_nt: TGCAGCGTTCGGACAGAAGGGGCAGGCTACACCTTC
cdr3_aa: CSVRTEGAGYTF

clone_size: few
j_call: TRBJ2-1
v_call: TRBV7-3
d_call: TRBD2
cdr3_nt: TGTGCCAGCAGCATCCTAGCGGGGGCGCCTCCGAACAATGAGCAGTTCTTC
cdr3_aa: CASSILAGAPPNNEQFF

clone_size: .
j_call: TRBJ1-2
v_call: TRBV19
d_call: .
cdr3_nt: TGTGCCAGTAGTATCCCAGGGATTAACTATGGCTACACCTTC
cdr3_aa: CASSIPGINYGYTF

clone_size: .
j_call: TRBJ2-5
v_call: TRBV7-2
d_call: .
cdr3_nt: TGTGCCAGCAGCTCCAACCCGGTCCAAGAGACCCAGTACTTC
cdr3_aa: CASSSNPVQETQYF

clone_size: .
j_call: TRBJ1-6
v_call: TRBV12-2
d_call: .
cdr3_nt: TGTGCTGGGGTTCGCCGGGGTAATTCACCCCTCCACTTT
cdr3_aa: CAGVRRGNSPLHF

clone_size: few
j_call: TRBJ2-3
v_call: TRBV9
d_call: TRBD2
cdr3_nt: TGTGCCAGCAGCGTATTAGCGGGAGGGCTTCAAGATACGCAGTATTTT
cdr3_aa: CASSVLAGGLQDTQYF

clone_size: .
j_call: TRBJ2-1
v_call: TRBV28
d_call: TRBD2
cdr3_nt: TGTGCCAGCAGGCGAGTTGCGGGGGGTTCCTACAATGAGCAGTTCTTC
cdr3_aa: CASRRVAGGSYNEQFF

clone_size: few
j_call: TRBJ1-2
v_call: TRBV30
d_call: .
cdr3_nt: TGTGCCTGGAGTGTAATCCGACAGCCGTTGACGGCTAACTATGGCTACACCTTC
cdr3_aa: CAWSVIRQPLTANYGYTF

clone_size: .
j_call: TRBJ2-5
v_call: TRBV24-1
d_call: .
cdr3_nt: TGTGCCACCAGTGATTTTCGGGGGACGCTAGAAATTAAAGAGACCCAGTACTTC
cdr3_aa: CATSDFRGTLEIKETQYF

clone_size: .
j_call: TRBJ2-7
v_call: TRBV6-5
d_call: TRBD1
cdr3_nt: TGTGCCAGCAGCAACGACAGGGGCCCCTCCTACGAGCAGTACTTC
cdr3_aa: CASSNDRGPSYEQYF

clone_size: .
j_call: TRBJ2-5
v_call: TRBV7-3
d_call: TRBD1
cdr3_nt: TGTGCCAGCAGCGCCAGGGGGCGGGCGCCTGAGACCCAGTACTTC
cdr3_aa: CASSARGRAPETQYF

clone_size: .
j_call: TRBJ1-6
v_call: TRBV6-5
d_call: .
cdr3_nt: TGTGCCAGCAGCCCCTACAGAGTCAGTTCACCCCTCCACTTT
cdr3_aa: CASSPYRVSSPLHF

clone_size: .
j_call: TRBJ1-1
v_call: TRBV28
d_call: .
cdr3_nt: TGTGCCAGCCCTCTCAGGGGCCCGAACACTGAAGCTTTCTTT
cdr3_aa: CASPLRGPNTEAFF

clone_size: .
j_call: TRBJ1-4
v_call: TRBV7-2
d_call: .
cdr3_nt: TGTGCCAGCAGCTTAAGCGGGGTAACTAATGAAAAACTGTTTTTT
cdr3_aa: CASSLSGVTNEKLFF

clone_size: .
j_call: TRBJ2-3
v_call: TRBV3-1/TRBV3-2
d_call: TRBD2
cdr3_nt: TGTGCCAGCAGCCCCATTAGCGGGACTGGGGGCGATACGCAGTATTTT
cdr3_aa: CASSPISGTGGDTQYF

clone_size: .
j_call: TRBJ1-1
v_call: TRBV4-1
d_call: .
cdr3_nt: TGCGCCAGCAGCCAAGTCGGGCGCGGGGCTGAAGCTTTCTTT
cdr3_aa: CASSQVGRGAEAFF

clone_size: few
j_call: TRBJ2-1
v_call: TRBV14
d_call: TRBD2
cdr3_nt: TGTGCCAGCAGCCAAGATTGGGGACTAGCGGGAGTGTCTGAGCAGTTCTTC
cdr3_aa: CASSQDWGLAGVSEQFF

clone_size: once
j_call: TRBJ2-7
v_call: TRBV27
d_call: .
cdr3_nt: TGTGCCAGCAGGCCGACAGGAGGAAATTACGAGCAGTACTTC
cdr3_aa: CASRPTGGNYEQYF

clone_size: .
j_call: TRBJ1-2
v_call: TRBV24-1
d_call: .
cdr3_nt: TGTGCCACCAGTGCCCGAGAACAGGATGGCTACACCTTC
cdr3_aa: CATSAREQDGYTF